Included here is one T cell receptor (beta chain) sequence, with context. Its antigen target is currently unknown. Base qualities are missing; no much larger clone stands one base away. This specimen comes from a study of shared clonotypes between healthy human individuals (dated by TCRdb to the early 2020s). With regard to the full study: Three men and two women, aged 18 to 49 years, made up the cohort. For each donor, CD4 naive and CD4 memory were each run on three plates, CD8 naive on two plates, and CD8 memory on one plate. To estimate repertoire size and how much clonotypes are shared between individuals, the study performed deep sequencing of blood TCR repertoires from a few healthy adults. To increase sequencing depth and limit assay-specific biases, TCR repertoire library preparation and sequencing were carried out by different laboratories using diverse techniques. Between about 0.94 and 10 billion PBMCs per donor were obtained by leukapheresis. Points the paper makes about the study in general: Pairwise subsampling led to the expectation that sequencing depth would affect the degree of clonotype sharing among donors. Compared with non-shared clonotypes, clonotypes shared by all four sorted-subset donors had higher generation probabilities. Only blood was sampled, and tissue TCR repertoires likely differ from those in blood. Because the study included a small number of donors, the genetic and exposure-history diversity represented was limited. Larger estimated clonotype richness was generally found for naive subsets than for memory subsets. Rarefaction of sorted-subset datasets indicated incomplete sequencing despite the large sequencing depth. Sharing across a handful of donors was observed for roughly 5.4% of naive CD4, less than 4% of naive CD8, roughly 2.3% of memory CD4, and approximately 0.41% of memory CD8 clonotypes.

The CDR3 runs 16 residues from the cysteine to the phenylalanine. The read is trimmed to its CDR3 DNA, 48 bases read in frame from base 1. A distance of 13 bases separates the germline ends of V and J, which lose 2 bases and 2 bases respectively. CDR1 and CDR2 (MNHNS, SASEGT) derive from the germline V gene. Using the deep immunoSEQ assay, TCR CDR3 regions were amplified from genomic DNA by multiplex PCR. Extracted genomic DNA from each cell subset was distributed evenly across all wells of several immunoSEQ 96-well plates, and each plate was treated as a replicate. For sorted subsets, roughly 190 ng of genomic DNA, equivalent to some 33,000 T cell genomes, went into each replicate PCR. Purified libraries were measured with a Qubit 3.0 fluorometer, size-checked on a Bioanalyzer 2100, and measured again with the KAPA Library Quantification kit. Each immunoSEQ 96-well plate was sequenced on its own single-read 150-cycle Illumina NextSeq 550 flow cell. In the source study's methods: Because the immunoSEQ output held only junctional sequences and lacked quality scores, the filtering could not match the filtering applied to full-length reads. Sequences were annotated with PyIR, a Python wrapper for IgBLAST v1.9, using IMGT germline references to assign V/J genes and CDR3. Reads were removed for weak V/J assignments (E-value above 1e-6), missing CDR3, stop codons, out-of-frame junctions, or ambiguous translated residues. V3J clonotypes were defined by identical inferred V gene, J gene, and CDR3 amino acid sequence. Percentage overlap between repertoires was calculated by dividing the number of shared unique clonotypes by the size of the smaller repertoire. Repertoire richness was assessed with RTK rarefaction, the Chao1 estimator, and Recon v2.1 estimates of unobserved clonotypes. Generation probabilities for all TCRbeta clonotypes obtained by the gDNA method from a handful of donors were computed using OLGA. Not all clones reach the TCRdb copy of this immuneACCESS table, which keeps in-frame sequences only. Checked studies attribute under half of the gap to unresolved V genes and leave the rest unexplained. The V and J calls and clone size were taken over from that table, and D and trimming were inferred from the DNA. The sample table shows some 1,900,000 clones, and over 85% are seen once. 1.2% of the sample goes to the ten largest clones.

For the CD8 naive samples, CD45RO-negative cells were positively selected for CCR7, yielding a CD45RA+CCR7+ population from which TemRA cells were excluded. Donors were healthy HIV-negative adults with no recently reported acute infections or vaccinations. Every donor was a Caucasian adult residing in Nashville, Tennessee, USA. Blood was obtained by leukapheresis, after which PBMCs were separated by Ficoll-Histopaque density gradient centrifugation and cryopreserved in liquid nitrogen vapor phase. Purity and quantity of every magnetically sorted T cell population were checked by analytical flow cytometry. Genomic DNA was isolated from each sorted fraction and quantified by UV absorbance on a Nanodrop 2000c.

The receptor was derived from a man aged 18-30 years in good health. Material for sequencing was naive CD8+ T cells sorted from blood. The cell subset or site label of this sample denotes: CD45RA+CCR7+. Recombination linked TRBV6-1 to TRBJ1-5; a tentative D match to TRBD1 spans 5 bases. In nucleotide form, the sequence is TGTGCCAGCAGTGAATTAATAGGGGCCGGCAATCAGCCCCAGCATTTT. Translated, this is CASSELIGAGNQPQHF.